This T cell receptor (beta chain) came from a study of PD-1 blockade in mismatch repair-deficient tumors. Study background: All were previously treated, progressing patients with around 12 mismatch repair-deficient cancer types.

TCRdb's table, derived via immunoSEQ multiplex PCR, lists solely in-frame clones and lacks some. The table lists about 16,000 clones, 84% of them singletons, with roughly 17% in the top ten. Mismatch repair deficiency was confirmed in all patients, by PCR or immunohistochemistry. The material was PBMCs, obtained before pembrolizumab treatment. This receptor was taken from an adult with mismatch repair-deficient cancer.

As DNA, the CDR3 is TGTGCCACCAGCGGGCCTGACTATGGCTACACCTTC. It encodes CATSGPDYGYTF. The chain recombines TRBV15 with TRBJ1-2; D gene uncertain. Trimming took off 5 bases at V and 3 bases at J, with 7 bases between the two ends. This CDR3 has 12 amino acids. Germline V lookup: CDR1 LNHNV, CDR2 YYDKDF (reference sequence).